This TCR beta chain came from a study of blood T cell repertoires in COVID-19. Here immunoSEQ multiplex PCR was the method, and the copy in TCRdb shows in-frame clones only, minus some. The sample comprises under 80,000 clones, just under 90% of which are singletons, and approximately 6.8% rests with the top ten. Germline assignment: CDR1 SGHRS and CDR2 YFSETQ. The V gene end was trimmed by 7 bases and the J gene end by 5 bases; junction bases not matched to a gene: 12. The CDR3 totals 14 residues. Sequencing was carried out using peripheral blood. This TCR came from an elderly woman with active COVID-19. The rearrangement uses TRBV5-1 and TRBJ2-7, with 7 bases fitting TRBD2. The chain's CDR3 is CASCPQWGGDEQYF. CDR3 coding DNA: TGCGCCAGCTGCCCGCAGTGGGGGGGGGACGAGCAGTACTTC.